Described below is a single TCR beta chain sequence and its context. Its antigen remains unidentified. Per-base quality was not reported, and no clone a single base away is much larger than it. TCRbeta CDR3 regions were amplified from genomic DNA using the immunoSEQ Assay, a bias-controlled multiplex PCR. The paper's processing steps were these. Within the assay, amplification of reference gene primers was used to estimate how many nucleated cells each sample contained. To quantify the absolute abundance of each unique TCRbeta CDR3 rearrangement, sequence reads were collapsed and filtered. For each sample, productive Simpson clonality was calculated as the square root of Simpson's diversity index across productive rearrangements. Sourced from immuneACCESS, this table was stored by TCRdb with only in-frame sequences that have V and J called. A share of the clones is absent; for the studies checked, an unresolved V gene accounts for under half, and the remainder has no known explanation. For V, J and clone size, that table is used; D and trimming come from the DNA. Recorded for this sample are 290,000 or so clones; about 85% of them occurred a single time. The ten largest account for roughly 2% of the sample.

The record originates from a study of blood T cell repertoires in COVID-19 (dated by TCRdb to 2020 to 2021). Looking at the study overall: Collaborator samples came from the United States, Italy and Spain and covered acute and convalescent phases of COVID-19. The material from the prospective study consisted of cDNA or gDNA derived from T cells, B-cell-depleted T cells, or PBMCs. The dataset comprised deeply sampled blood TCRbeta repertoires from subjects exposed to, actively infected with, or recovered from COVID-19. The repertoires were released in a freely available public database meant as a resource for research on the immune response to SARS-CoV-2. The samples were drawn from two sources: the first 160 participants of the ongoing ImmuneRACE study, and about 1,300 subjects contributed by 6 global collaborators. Nearly every sample came with metadata listing a de-identified subject ID, COVID-19 status, age in years and sex. Where available, HLA class I and class II types were obtained from metadata supplied by the sample provider rather than from assay-based typing. Findings and caveats that apply to the study as a whole: The amount of clinical and demographic metadata varied by source and participant and was provided uncurated.

The CDR3, cysteine through phenylalanine, is 17 amino acids long. Only the CDR3 portion is preserved as DNA: 51 bases, with reading frame beginning at the first base. V has 2 bases trimmed and J has 6 bases trimmed; junction bases matching no gene number 12. The CDR1 and CDR2 encoded by the germline V gene are SGHAT and FQNNGV. The collaborating institutions used their own protocols to collect whole blood in K2EDTA tubes. For TCRbeta analysis, collaborators shipped samples as frozen whole blood, isolated PBMCs, or DNA extracted from either of those sample types. Here the chain combines TRBV11-2 and TRBJ2-3, with TRBD2 identical over 9 junction bases. This clonotype originated in a man between 18 and 29 years old with active or convalescent COVID-19. Sequencing was carried out using peripheral blood. The CDR3 here reads CASSLLTGTSRRDTQYF. DNA sequence: TGTGCCAGCAGCTTATTGACCGGGACTAGCAGGAGGGATACGCAGTATTTT.